This is a list of T cell receptor beta chains from one sample in a study of T cells after somatic rescue of genetic block. Data came from immunoSEQ multiplex PCR; TCRdb stores just in-frame clones and leaves some out. The table includes more than 9,500 clones, approximately 72% detected once. Sample: peripheral blood mononuclear cells (PBMCs). The receptors derive from a boy aged 5-17 years. Each CDR3 is given with its conserved first and last residue. D genes are given only for firm matches. Expanded clones get a size class; other rows say once, few or many, or leave the size out.

size,D,V,J,CDR3,DNA
-,TRBD1,TRBV7-3,TRBJ1-1,CASSRQGGGAFTEAFF,TGTGCCAGCAGCCGACAGGGTGGCGGGGCTTTCACTGAAGCTTTCTTT
-,TRBD1,TRBV7-9,TRBJ2-7,CASRGDSSYEQYF,TGTGCCAGCAGAGGGGACAGCTCCTACGAGCAGTACTTC
-,-,TRBV7-9,TRBJ2-7,CASSLGLGYEQYF,TGTGCCAGCAGCTTAGGGTTAGGGTACGAGCAGTACTTC
-,TRBD1,TRBV29-1,TRBJ1-1,CSVEEGTGLGGLNTEAFF,TGCAGCGTTGAAGAGGGGACAGGTCTGGGCGGATTGAACACTGAAGCTTTCTTT
-,-,TRBV5-1,TRBJ1-1,CASSYPDGRSEAFF,TGCGCCAGCTCTTACCCAGATGGGCGGAGCGAAGCTTTCTTT
-,TRBD1,TRBV7-2,TRBJ1-2,CASSARYRGLDGYTF,TGTGCCAGCAGCGCACGCTACAGGGGGTTGGATGGCTACACCTTC
-,-,TRBV2,TRBJ1-1,CASSEEISSQAFF,TGTGCCAGCAGTGAAGAGATCAGTTCCCAAGCTTTCTTT
-,-,TRBV27,TRBJ2-1,CASGISGVGYNEQFF,TGTGCCAGCGGGATCTCGGGAGTCGGTTACAATGAGCAGTTCTTC
-,-,TRBV6-5,TRBJ2-7,CASTLRTGGEQYF,TGTGCCAGCACACTTAGGACAGGAGGGGAGCAGTACTTC
-,TRBD2,TRBV7-9,TRBJ2-1,CASSLAAGGLDNEQFF,TGTGCCAGCAGCTTAGCGGCGGGGGGGCTGGACAATGAGCAGTTCTTC
-,-,TRBV10-3,TRBJ2-1,CAISRATADRGEQFF,TGTGCCATCAGTAGGGCAACCGCCGACCGCGGTGAGCAGTTCTTC
-,-,TRBV7-2,TRBJ2-3,CASSLGRASTDTQYF,TGTGCCAGCAGCTTGGGCAGGGCTAGCACAGATACGCAGTATTTT
-,-,TRBV4-2,TRBJ2-5,CASSQDLQGRGETQYF,TGTGCCAGCAGCCAAGATCTGCAGGGGAGGGGCGAGACCCAGTACTTC
few,-,TRBV5-4,TRBJ2-7,CASSWDRVSYEQYF,TGTGCCAGCAGCTGGGACCGAGTCTCCTACGAGCAGTACTTC
-,-,TRBV4-1,TRBJ1-2,CASSQAPGKAYGYTF,TGCGCCAGCAGCCAAGCCCCAGGGAAGGCCTATGGCTACACCTTC
-,TRBD2,TRBV5-4,TRBJ2-3,CASSLTGGSTDTQYF,TGTGCCAGCAGCTTGACGGGGGGATCCACAGATACGCAGTATTTT
-,TRBD1,TRBV7-2,TRBJ1-2,CASSLPRGTGLDTF,TGTGCCAGCAGCTTACCACGGGGGACAGGGTTGGACACCTTC
-,-,TRBV6-1,TRBJ1-6,CASSNENNSPLHF,TGTGCCAGCAGTAATGAGAATAATTCACCCCTCCACTTT
-,-,TRBV6-5,TRBJ1-1,CATKVGQNTEAFF,TGTGCCACCAAGGTGGGACAGAACACTGAAGCTTTCTTT
-,-,TRBV18,TRBJ1-5,CASSPGIGNQPQHF,TGTGCCAGCTCTCCGGGGATTGGCAATCAGCCCCAGCATTTT
few,-,TRBV9,TRBJ2-1,CASSVSGVSSYNEQFF,TGTGCCAGCAGCGTAAGTGGGGTTAGCTCCTACAATGAGCAGTTCTTC
-,TRBD2,TRBV14,TRBJ2-1,CASSHLREDQRTANEQFF,TGTGCCAGCAGCCATCTCCGGGAGGACCAACGTACGGCCAATGAGCAGTTCTTC
once,-,TRBV7-2,TRBJ2-5,CASSLSETGPGETQYF,TGTGCCAGCAGCTTATCGGAAACAGGGCCGGGGGAAACCCAGTACTTC
-,TRBD1,TRBV6-5,TRBJ2-7,CASRTGGLWDYEQYF,TGTGCCAGCAGGACAGGGGGGCTTTGGGACTACGAGCAGTACTTC
-,-,TRBV4-1,TRBJ1-1,CASSQEPGVETEAFF,TGCGCCAGCAGCCAAGAGCCGGGTGTGGAAACTGAAGCTTTCTTT
-,TRBD2,TRBV14,TRBJ2-1,CASSQELVGLAGGNEQFF,TGTGCCAGCAGCCAGGAACTGGTGGGACTAGCGGGAGGGAATGAGCAGTTCTTC
few,TRBD1,TRBV6-5,TRBJ1-6,CASKRGWDRDSPLHF,TGTGCCAGCAAAAGGGGATGGGACAGAGATTCACCCCTCCACTTT
-,-,TRBV29-1,TRBJ2-7,CSAVSRSYEQYF,TGCAGCGCTGTCTCTAGATCCTACGAGCAGTACTTC
-,-,TRBV7-8,TRBJ2-3,CASWRGGTSTDTQYF,TGTGCCAGCTGGAGGGGGGGGACTAGCACAGATACGCAGTATTTT
-,TRBD1,TRBV4-1,TRBJ1-1,CASSQQDRVNTEAFF,TGCGCCAGCAGCCAACAAGACAGGGTGAACACTGAAGCTTTCTTT